This TCR beta chain was recorded in a study of PD-1 blockade in classical Hodgkin lymphoma. On the study more broadly: Patients got intravenous nivolumab 3 mg/kg every 2 weeks. Study-wide points: The study found that TCR diversity rose significantly by C4D1 in CD4+ but not CD8+ cells. Complete responders' diversity at baseline resembled that of newly diagnosed patients.

V lost 5 bases and J lost 0, with 11 bases in between. The CDR3 has 14 amino acids. Germline V lookup: CDR1 SEHNR, CDR2 FQNEAQ (reference sequence). Measured with immunoSEQ multiplex PCR; TCRdb has only the in-frame clones, and not every one. The table has 100,000 or so clones, about 89% seen once. Comments on this clone: Its antigen remains unknown.

Relapse was seen in all patients after autologous stem cell transplantation, and brentuximab vedotin exposure was variable. The sample here was peripheral blood mononuclear cells (PBMCs), taken before the second cycle of nivolumab. This TCR was sampled from a human donor with classical Hodgkin lymphoma. The chain links TRBV7-9 to TRBJ2-7; D call uncertain. The CDR3 nucleotides read TGTGCCAGCAGCCCCACAACTTTCTCCTACGAGCAGTACTTC. Its translation: CASSPTTFSYEQYF.